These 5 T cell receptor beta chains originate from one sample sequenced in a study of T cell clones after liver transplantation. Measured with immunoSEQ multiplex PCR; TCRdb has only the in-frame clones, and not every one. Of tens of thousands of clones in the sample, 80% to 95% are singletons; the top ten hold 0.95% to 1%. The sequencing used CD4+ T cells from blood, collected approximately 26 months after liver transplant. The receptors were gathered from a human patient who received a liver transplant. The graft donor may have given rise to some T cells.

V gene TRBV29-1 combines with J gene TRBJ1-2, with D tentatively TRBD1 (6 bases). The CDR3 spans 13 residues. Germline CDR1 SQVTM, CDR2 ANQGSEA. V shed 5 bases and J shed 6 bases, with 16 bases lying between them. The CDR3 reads CSVLTGSPHGYTF. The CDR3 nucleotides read TGCAGCGTTCTAACAGGGAGTCCTCATGGCTACACCTTC.

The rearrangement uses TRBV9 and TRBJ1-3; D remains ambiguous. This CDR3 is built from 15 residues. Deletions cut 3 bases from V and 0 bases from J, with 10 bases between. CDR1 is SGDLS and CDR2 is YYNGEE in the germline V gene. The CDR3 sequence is CASSETVSSGNTIYF. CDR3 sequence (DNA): TGTGCCAGCAGCGAGACGGTGAGCTCTGGAAACACCATATATTTT.

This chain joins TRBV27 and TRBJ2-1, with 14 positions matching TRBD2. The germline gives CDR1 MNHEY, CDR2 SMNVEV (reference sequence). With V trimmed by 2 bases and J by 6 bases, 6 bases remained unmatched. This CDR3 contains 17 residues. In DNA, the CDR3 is TGTGCCAGCAGTTTACGGGGACTAGCGGGAGATCGCAATGAGCAGTTCTTC. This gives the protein CASSLRGLAGDRNEQFF.

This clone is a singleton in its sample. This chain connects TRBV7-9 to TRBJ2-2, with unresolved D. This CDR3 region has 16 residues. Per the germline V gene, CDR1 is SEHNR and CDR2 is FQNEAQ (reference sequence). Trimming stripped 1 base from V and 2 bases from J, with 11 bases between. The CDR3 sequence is CASSLDPPANTGELFF. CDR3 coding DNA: TGTGCCAGCAGCTTAGATCCTCCAGCCAACACCGGGGAGCTGTTTTTT. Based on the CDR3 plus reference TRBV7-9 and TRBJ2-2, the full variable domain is DTGVSQNPRHKITKRGQNVTFRCDPISEHNRLYWYRQTLGQGPEFLTYFQNEAQLEKSRLLSDRFSAERPKGSFSTLEIQRTEQGDSAMYLCASSLDPPANTGELFFGEGSRLTVL.

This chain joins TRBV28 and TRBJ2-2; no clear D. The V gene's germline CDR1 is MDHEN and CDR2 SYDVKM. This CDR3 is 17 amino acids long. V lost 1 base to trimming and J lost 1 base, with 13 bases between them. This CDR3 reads CASSLSGRTKNTGELFF. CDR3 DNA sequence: TGTGCCAGCAGTTTATCCGGACGGACGAAGAACACCGGGGAGCTGTTTTTT.